What follows are 22 T cell receptor beta chains derived from one specimen sequenced in a study of human T cells and chemical hapten exposure. TCRdb processed the RACE reads anew with MiXCR; each CDR3 protein has one entry. This table has under 200,000 distinct CDR3 sequences, around a quarter appearing once. Time point of the sample: patch test 3, about 24 weeks after DPC sensitization. Treatment meaning: therapeutic diphenylcyclopropenone sensitization with weekly scalp DPC. The sample consisted of whole blood, taken in connection with sensitization to the hapten diphenylcyclopropenone (DPC). Receptors were obtained from a woman aged 18-35 years with alopecia areata. Some clones in this sample may be carry-over from other donors' samples.

The V and J genes are TRBV6-5 and TRBJ2-2; weak D call: TRBD2 (5 bases). V lost 1 base and J 1 base, leaving 7 bases between the germline ends. CDR3 length: 15 amino acids. Per germline, CDR1 MNHEY and CDR2 SVGAGI. The CDR3 loop is CASSYLGVNTGELFF. The CDR3 nucleotides read TGTGCCAGCAGTTACTTGGGAGTGAACACCGGGGAGCTGTTTTTT.

This clonotype was picked up a small number of times. The chain employs TRBV5-8 and TRBJ2-7; 7 bases are a match to TRBD1. This CDR3 comprises 13 residues. J was trimmed by 6 bases and V by 0 bases; bases with no gene match: 3. Germline V lookup: CDR1 SGHTS, CDR2 YDEGEE. This CDR3 is CASSLGTGREQYF. DNA for the CDR3: TGTGCCAGCAGCTTGGGGACAGGTCGCGAGCAGTACTTC.

The chain combines TRBV13 with TRBJ2-2; 7 bases map to TRBD1. The germline V gene has CDR1 PRHDT and CDR2 FYEKMQ (reference sequence). CDR3 size: 15 residues. The junction had 4 bases not matched to a gene; V was cut back by 5 bases and J by 1 base. CDR3: CASSTGVLNTGELFF. CDR3 nucleotide sequence: TGTGCCAGCAGCACAGGGGTATTGAACACCGGGGAGCTGTTTTTT.

J is TRBJ2-7 and V is TRBV27; a weak D match, TRBD1 (6 bases). V lost 5 bases and J lost 12, with 17 bases in between. The CDR3 contains 12 residues. Germline CDR1 is MNHEY and CDR2 is SMNVEV (reference sequence). The CDR3 reads CASSADHRAWYF. For the CDR3, the DNA is TGTGCCAGCAGTGCGGACCACAGGGCCTGGTACTTC.

The V call is TRBV29-1, the J call TRBJ1-2, with unresolved D. CDR1 is SQVTM and CDR2 is ANQGSEA in the germline V gene. V dropped 7 bases and J dropped 0 bases, with 9 bases sitting between them. This CDR3 region has 12 residues. The CDR3 here is CSALNPNYGYTF. The CDR3, as DNA: TGCAGCGCCCTGAACCCTAACTATGGCTACACCTTC.

The V call is TRBV9, the J call TRBJ2-7; possible D gene TRBD1, 5 bases. This CDR3 region has 13 residues. With 2 bases removed from V and 1 base from J, the gap between germline ends came to 7 bases. The germline CDR1 and CDR2 sequences are SGDLS and YYNGEE. The CDR3 sequence is CASSVTGSYEQYF. The CDR3 nucleotides are TGTGCCAGCAGCGTTACAGGATCCTACGAGCAGTACTTC.

This clonotype was found once. The chain recombines TRBV29-1 with TRBJ2-7, with D possibly matching TRBD1 (5 bases). CDR3 length: 13 amino acids. Germline V gives CDR1 SQVTM, CDR2 ANQGSEA. The ends were cut back, 5 bases at V and 0 bases at J, with 11 bases in the middle. The CDR3 loop reads CSVWQGSSYEQYF. In nucleotides, the CDR3 is TGCAGCGTTTGGCAGGGCAGCTCCTACGAGCAGTACTTC.

The rearrangement uses TRBV19 and TRBJ2-7, with D perhaps TRBD2 (6 bases). CDR3 length equals 12 residues. Germline assignment: CDR1 LNHDA and CDR2 SQIVND (reference sequence). V lost 3 bases to trimming and J lost 6 bases, with 9 bases between them. As DNA, the CDR3 is TGTGCCAGTAGTATCTACGGGGGCGAGCAGTACTTC. As protein: CASSIYGGEQYF.

The CDR3 protein is CASSLRRVTVDEQFF. In nucleotides, the CDR3 is TGCGCCAGCAGCCTGCGGAGGGTCACAGTGGATGAGCAGTTCTTC. This sequence joins TRBV4-3 and TRBJ2-1; D perhaps matches TRBD2 (6 bases). Germline assignment: CDR1 LGHNA and CDR2 YSLEER. Trimming shortened V by 4 bases and J by 8 bases, and 18 bases separated the two germline ends. This CDR3 region has 15 residues.

The CDR3 reads CASSVGDGHQETQYF. The CDR3 region has the DNA TGTGCCAGCAGCGTAGGTGACGGCCACCAAGAGACCCAGTACTTC. The chain recombines TRBV9 with TRBJ2-5; unclear D gene. Germline V CDR1 and CDR2: SGDLS, YYNGEE. The CDR3 covers 15 residues. Trimming pared 0 bases from V and 0 bases from J, leaving 9 bases between. Supplemented by reference TRBV9 and TRBJ2-5, the full variable domain reads DSGVTQTPKHLITATGQRVTLRCSPRSGDLSVYWYQQSLDQGLQFLIQYYNGEERAKGNILERFSAQQFPDLHSELNLSSLELGDSALYFCASSVGDGHQETQYFGPGTRLLVL.

The chain employs TRBV6-2 or TRBV6-3 and TRBJ1-5; D is undetermined. CDR3 length: 14 amino acids. The V and J ends lost 10 bases and 4 bases respectively, with 17 bases between them. Germline assignment: CDR1 MNHEY and CDR2 SVGEGT. The CDR3 region is CATGEGSRNQPQHF. The CDR3, as DNA: TGTGCCACCGGAGAAGGTTCGCGGAATCAGCCCCAGCATTTT.

This clonotype was counted many times. The chain has TRBV7-2 and TRBJ2-1, with TRBD2 matching over 10 bases. This CDR3 region has 17 residues. V dropped 2 bases and J dropped 4; count of bases not matched to a gene: 8. Germline V gives CDR1 SGHTA, CDR2 FQGNSA. The CDR3 DNA reads as TGTGCCAGCAGCTTAAGGCTAGCGGGAGTAGGGTACAATGAGCAGTTCTTC. Translation: CASSLRLAGVGYNEQFF.

The rearrangement uses TRBV3-1 and TRBJ2-3; D is possibly TRBD2 (5 bases). Germline-derived CDR1 and CDR2 are LGHDT and YNNKEL (reference sequence). The CDR3 is 16 residues long. V lost 4 bases to trimming and J lost 0 bases, with 14 bases between them. The CDR3 DNA reads TGTGCCAGCAGCCTCCAGCGGTCCTCTAGCACAGATACGCAGTATTTT. Translating gives CASSLQRSSSTDTQYF.

The chain employs TRBV6-5 and TRBJ2-1; tentatively, D is TRBD1 (6 bases). The V and J ends lost 8 bases and 8 bases respectively, with 19 bases between them. CDR1 is MNHEY and CDR2 is SVGAGI in the germline V gene. This CDR3 has 14 amino acids. The CDR3 here is CASRPFRGEDEQFF. The CDR3 nucleotides read TGTGCCAGCCGACCCTTCAGGGGTGAGGATGAGCAGTTCTTC.

Written as DNA, the CDR3 is TGCAGCGTTCGCAGGGACAGATACACCGGGGAGCTGTTTTTT. Its protein product is CSVRRDRYTGELFF. The chain recombines TRBV29-1 with TRBJ2-2; 7 bases are shared with TRBD1. The germline gives CDR1 SQVTM, CDR2 ANQGSEA. The CDR3 totals 14 residues. With V trimmed by 5 bases and J by 3 bases, 6 bases remained unmatched.

The chain links TRBV6-5 to TRBJ1-1, with D possibly matching TRBD1 (6 bases). The ends were cut back, 4 bases at V and 6 bases at J, with 12 bases in the middle. The CDR3 contains 13 residues. Germline CDR1 is MNHEY and CDR2 is SVGAGI. The chain's CDR3 is CASSSTGRAEAFF. The CDR3 DNA reads as TGTGCCAGCAGTTCAACAGGGAGGGCTGAAGCTTTCTTT.

The table lists this clonotype with a few counts. The V and J genes are TRBV14 and TRBJ2-2, with TRBD2 identical over 8 bases. CDR1 is SGHDN, CDR2 FVKESK, per germline. The CDR3 totals 17 residues. Trimming took 3 bases from V and 6 from J; bases not matched to a gene: 12. CDR3 loop: CASSQVSGLASPGELFF. CDR3 DNA: TGTGCCAGCAGCCAGGTTTCCGGACTAGCTTCCCCCGGGGAGCTGTTTTTT.

This sequence joins TRBV11-2 and TRBJ1-1; TRBD1 agrees at 11 bases. The CDR3 sequence is 17 residues long. J lost 2 bases, V lost 5 bases, and 10 bases had no gene match. CDR1 is SGHAT and CDR2 is FQNNGV in the germline V gene. The CDR3 protein is CASSPRGGTGGNTEAFF. As DNA, the CDR3 is TGTGCCAGCAGCCCAAGGGGGGGGACAGGGGGAAACACTGAAGCTTTCTTT.

This clonotype was observed a handful of times. In nucleotides, the CDR3 is TGTGCCATCAGTGAGAGCGCGGGAAAAGAGACCCAGTACTTC. Its translation: CAISESAGKETQYF. The chain couples TRBV10-3 to TRBJ2-5, with TRBD2 as a possible D gene (6 bases). V was clipped by 2 bases and J by 3 bases, with 10 bases between them. This CDR3 is built from 14 residues. Germline CDR1 is ENHRY and CDR2 is SYGVKD.

A few counts support this clonotype. This chain uses TRBV6-6 with TRBJ1-1, with 9 bases that match TRBD1. The length of the CDR3 is 15 residues. CDR1 and CDR2 from the germline V gene are MNHNY and SVGAGI (reference sequence). The junction had 11 bases not matched to a gene; V was cut back by 6 bases and J by 6 bases. As DNA, the CDR3 is TGTGCCAGCAGAGCAGTGGGACAGGGCGTTGCTGAAGCTTTCTTT. It codes for CASRAVGQGVAEAFF.

This clonotype was detected once. V usage is TRBV29-1 and J usage is TRBJ2-1; 8 bases map to TRBD2. In germline, CDR1 is SQVTM, CDR2 ANQGSEA. The J segment lost 7 bases and the V segment lost 2 bases, leaving 10 bases of the junction unmatched. This CDR3 region has 15 residues. Written as DNA, the CDR3 is TGCAGCGTTGAAAATCCGTCTAGCGGGTGGAATGAGCAGTTCTTC. Encoded protein: CSVENPSSGWNEQFF.

The V and J genes are TRBV25-1 and TRBJ2-7; the match to TRBD1 covers 10 bases. Germline values: CDR1 MGHDK, CDR2 SYGVNS. CDR3 length equals 15 residues. The V gene end was trimmed by 2 bases and the J gene end by 2 bases; junction bases not matched to a gene: 3. The CDR3 spells CASSEAGTGAYEQYF. CDR3 nucleotides: TGTGCCAGCAGTGAAGCCGGGACAGGGGCCTACGAGCAGTACTTC.